This T cell receptor beta chain was retrieved from a study of shared clonotypes between healthy human individuals. Across the study: CD4 naive and memory got three plates each, CD8 naive two, CD8 memory one.

CD4+ cell separation produced CD45RA+ naive and CD45RA-negative memory subsets. Some clones are missing from TCRdb's copy, which holds only in-frame ones; the method was immunoSEQ multiplex PCR. The sample has 2.3 million or so clones, over 90% seen once. The receptor was isolated from a man aged 18 to 35 in good health. Some clones in this sample may be carry-over from other donors' samples. The material sequenced was naive CD4+ T cells from PBMCs. As for subset: CD45RA+ positively selected.

In nucleotides, the CDR3 is TGTGCCAGCCTCCTGCGTTCACAAAGAGAGACCCAGTACTTC. Its translation is CASLLRSQRETQYF. The V gene is TRBV28, the J gene TRBJ2-5; D unclear. With 8 bases removed from V and 4 bases from J, the gap between germline ends came to 17 bases. Germline V gene lookup returns CDR1 MDHEN and CDR2 SYDVKM. The CDR3 is 14 amino acids.